The rows below give T cell receptor beta chains drawn from one sample of a study of T cells in Graves' hyperthyroidism and ophthalmopathy. TCRdb re-analysed the multiplex PCR reads in MiXCR, keeping a single row per CDR3 protein. The table has 250,000 to 300,000 distinct CDR3 sequences, less than 15% seen once. Sequencing was done on a sample of blood. Receptor source: a woman under 40 with Graves' hyperthyroidism that later progressed to Graves' ophthalmopathy. Both conserved end residues are part of each CDR3. The D gene is left open where the match is weak. Clone size is not always given. Where it is, it says once, few, many or a class for expanded clones.

J | D | size | V | length | CDR3 | DNA
TRBJ2-2 | . | many | TRBV12-3/TRBV12-4 | 14 | CASSLGQSAGELFF | TGTGCCAGCAGTTTGGGACAATCGGCCGGGGAGCTGTTTTTT
TRBJ1-3 | . | few | TRBV6-1 | 15 | CASSLGKGTGNTIYF | TGTGCCAGCAGCCTCGGGAAGGGGACAGGAAACACCATATATTTT
TRBJ2-5 | TRBD1 | few | TRBV19 | 15 | CASSRDRGHRETQYF | TGTGCCAGTAGTCGGGACAGGGGGCATCGGGAGACCCAGTACTTC
TRBJ1-5 | . | many | TRBV27 | 15 | CASSFSGVGNQPQHF | TGTGCCAGCAGTTTTTCCGGGGTAGGCAATCAGCCCCAGCATTTT
TRBJ2-6 | . | many | TRBV19 | 15 | CASMTVHSGANVLTF | TGTGCCAGTATGACGGTTCACTCTGGGGCCAACGTCCTGACTTTC
TRBJ2-5 | . | many | TRBV7-9 | 13 | CASSPNSQETQYF | TGTGCCAGCAGCCCCAATAGCCAAGAGACCCAGTACTTC
TRBJ2-3 | TRBD2 | many | TRBV13 | 13 | CASSTGGADTQYF | TGTGCCAGCAGCACCGGGGGGGCGGATACGCAGTATTTT
TRBJ2-7 | TRBD1 | many | TRBV20-1 | 13 | CSARGDRGGEQYF | TGCAGTGCTAGGGGGGACAGGGGAGGCGAGCAGTACTTC
TRBJ2-7 | TRBD2 | many | TRBV29-1 | 14 | CSVQPGLDLYEQYF | TGCAGCGTCCAACCGGGACTAGATCTCTACGAGCAGTACTTC
TRBJ1-3 | . | . | TRBV10-1 | 16 | CASSYAHRANGNTIYF | TGTGCCAGCAGTTACGCCCACAGGGCAAATGGAAACACCATATATTTT
TRBJ1-6 | . | many | TRBV27 | 13 | CASSYQGGSPLHF | TGTGCCAGCAGTTACCAGGGCGGTTCACCCCTCCACTTT
TRBJ2-4 | TRBD2 | . | TRBV20-1 | 12 | CSATPGLATMYF | TGCAGTGCTACTCCGGGACTAGCAACTATGTACTTC
TRBJ2-2 | TRBD2 | . | TRBV9 | 19 | CASSSKGTSGAFFPGELFF | TGTGCCAGCAGCTCCAAGGGGACTAGCGGTGCGTTTTTTCCCGGGGAGCTGTTTTTT
TRBJ2-3 | . | few | TRBV19 | 17 | CASSTPGVAGSTDTQYF | TGTGCCAGTAGTACCCCGGGGGTGGCGGGAAGCACAGATACGCAGTATTTT
TRBJ2-7 | . | many | TRBV12-3/TRBV12-4 | 13 | CASSSHAGVEQYF | TGTGCCAGCAGTTCGCATGCAGGGGTCGAGCAGTACTTC
TRBJ2-1 | TRBD2 | many | TRBV24-1 | 15 | CATSPGLAAYNEQFF | TGTGCCACCAGTCCAGGACTAGCGGCATACAATGAGCAGTTCTTC
TRBJ2-7 | TRBD2 | many | TRBV20-1 | 15 | CSARDPASGSYEQYF | TGCAGTGCTAGAGATCCGGCTAGCGGATCCTACGAGCAGTACTTC
TRBJ2-3 | TRBD2 | many | TRBV30 | 19 | CAWRAGGVGTSGRPDTQYF | TGTGCCTGGAGGGCGGGGGGGGTTGGAACTAGCGGGAGGCCAGATACGCAGTATTTT
TRBJ2-7 | . | many | TRBV18 | 14 | CASSPPIPSYEQYF | TGTGCCAGCTCACCACCGATACCTTCCTACGAGCAGTACTTC
TRBJ2-7 | TRBD1 | many | TRBV19 | 14 | CASSTDRGPYEQYF | TGTGCCAGTAGTACGGACAGGGGGCCATACGAGCAGTACTTC
TRBJ2-3 | . | many | TRBV27 | 16 | CASIKTLRGRKDTQYF | TGTGCCAGCATCAAGACCCTCCGGGGGCGGAAGGATACGCAGTATTTT
TRBJ1-5 | TRBD1 | many | TRBV28 | 15 | CASSLTGGDEQPQHF | TGTGCCAGCAGTTTAACAGGGGGCGATGAGCAGCCCCAGCATTTT
TRBJ2-7 | TRBD2 | . | TRBV30 | 15 | CAWDRGLAGAHEQYF | TGTGCCTGGGACAGGGGACTAGCGGGAGCCCACGAGCAGTACTTC
TRBJ2-4 | . | many | TRBV19 | 13 | CATSDNYKNIQYF | TGTGCCACCTCGGACAACTACAAAAACATTCAGTACTTC
TRBJ2-7 | TRBD2 | . | TRBV9 | 15 | CASSVEAGGGGEQYF | TGTGCCAGCAGCGTAGAAGCGGGAGGAGGCGGGGAGCAGTACTTC
TRBJ2-7 | TRBD2 | many | TRBV6-2/TRBV6-3 | 13 | CASSWTSGSEQYF | TGTGCCAGCAGTTGGACTAGCGGGAGCGAGCAGTACTTC
TRBJ1-1 | TRBD1 | few | TRBV20-1 | 14 | CSARRAGGWAEAFF | TGCAGTGCTAGAAGGGCAGGGGGATGGGCTGAAGCTTTCTTT
TRBJ1-5 | . | many | TRBV28 | 13 | CASSLGVRQPQHF | TGTGCCAGCAGTTTAGGGGTTCGTCAGCCCCAGCATTTT
TRBJ2-1 | TRBD2 | few | TRBV20-1 | 19 | CSARDSGSGTSGTYNEQFF | TGCAGTGCTAGAGACAGTGGATCCGGGACTAGCGGGACTTACAATGAGCAGTTCTTC
TRBJ2-7 | . | many | TRBV28 | 12 | CASSSSSGEQYF | TGTGCCAGCAGTTCTTCCTCGGGCGAGCAGTACTTC
TRBJ1-1 | TRBD1 | many | TRBV12-3/TRBV12-4 | 14 | CASSFGTAITEAFF | TGTGCCAGCAGTTTTGGGACAGCCATCACTGAAGCTTTCTTT
TRBJ1-3 | . | many | TRBV7-2 | 15 | CASSLTGGFGNTIYF | TGTGCCAGCAGCTTGACAGGAGGTTTTGGAAACACCATATATTTT
TRBJ1-4 | . | many | TRBV20-1 | 14 | CSARQGDGLEKLFF | TGCAGTGCTAGACAAGGGGACGGTTTAGAAAAACTGTTTTTT
TRBJ1-2 | . | many | TRBV6-1 | 13 | CATWAGGKGGYTF | TGTGCCACCTGGGCAGGTGGCAAGGGTGGCTACACCTTC
TRBJ2-2 | . | many | TRBV4-2 | 16 | CASSQETRRGTGELFF | TGTGCCAGCAGCCAAGAAACCCGGCGAGGCACCGGGGAGCTGTTTTTT
TRBJ2-7 | . | many | TRBV20-1 | 15 | CSARDGAEALSEQYF | TGCAGTGCTAGAGATGGGGCGGAGGCACTTTCCGAGCAGTACTTC
TRBJ2-5 | TRBD1 | . | TRBV9 | 16 | CASSLNRDRGHETQYF | TGTGCCAGCAGCCTAAACCGGGACAGGGGTCATGAGACCCAGTACTTC
TRBJ2-7 | . | few | TRBV3-1 | 15 | CASSKMDPLNYEQYF | TGTGCCAGCAGCAAGATGGACCCATTGAACTACGAGCAGTACTTC
TRBJ2-3 | TRBD2 | many | TRBV7-8 | 17 | CASSPARLAGAADTQYF | TGTGCCAGCAGCCCCGCCCGACTAGCGGGAGCGGCAGATACGCAGTATTTT
TRBJ2-3 | TRBD1 | many | TRBV30 | 15 | CAWSPGTGRTDTQYF | TGTGCCTGGAGTCCGGGGACAGGGCGCACAGATACGCAGTATTTT
TRBJ2-1 | TRBD2 | many | TRBV4-3 | 14 | CASSQGLAGNEQFF | TGCGCCAGCAGCCAGGGACTAGCGGGAAATGAGCAGTTCTTC
TRBJ2-7 | TRBD1 | many | TRBV7-8 | 16 | CASSLERGQSSYEQYF | TGTGCCAGCAGCTTAGAGAGGGGACAGAGCTCCTACGAGCAGTACTTC
TRBJ2-1 | . | many | TRBV13 | 11 | CASSLGSAKFF | TGTGCCAGCAGCTTAGGGAGTGCTAAGTTCTTC
TRBJ2-3 | . | many | TRBV14 | 14 | CASSPGLRTDTQYF | TGTGCCAGCAGCCCGGGACTCCGCACAGATACGCAGTATTTT
TRBJ2-1 | TRBD2 | . | TRBV27 | 15 | CASSWTSGSTYEQFF | TGTGCCAGCAGTTGGACTAGCGGGAGTACTTATGAGCAGTTCTTC
TRBJ2-5 | TRBD2 | few | TRBV5-1 | 15 | CASSLSGGPHETQYF | TGCGCCAGCAGCTTGTCGGGAGGCCCTCACGAGACCCAGTACTTC
TRBJ2-7 | TRBD2 | many | TRBV12-3/TRBV12-4 | 15 | CASSQGLGSSYEQYF | TGTGCCAGCAGCCAGGGACTAGGGTCCTCCTACGAGCAGTACTTC
TRBJ2-7 | TRBD2 | once | TRBV4-1 | 17 | CASSLETSGNAPYEQYF | TGCGCCAGCAGCTTAGAGACTAGCGGAAACGCACCCTACGAGCAGTACTTC
TRBJ2-3 | TRBD2 | many | TRBV20-1 | 16 | CSAAGTSGISTDTQYF | TGCAGTGCGGCAGGGACTAGCGGGATTAGCACAGATACGCAGTATTTT
TRBJ2-1 | . | . | TRBV15 | 13 | CATSAARAREQFF | TGTGCCACCAGCGCAGCGCGGGCCAGAGAGCAGTTCTTC
TRBJ1-2 | . | . | TRBV28 | 13 | CAIGRGSFYGYTF | TGTGCCATCGGGCGGGGCTCATTCTATGGCTACACCTTC
TRBJ2-1 | TRBD2 | many | TRBV28 | 16 | CASSVTSGRADREQFF | TGTGCCAGCAGTGTGACTAGCGGGAGGGCCGACAGGGAGCAGTTCTTC
TRBJ2-1 | . | many | TRBV12-3/TRBV12-4 | 15 | CASSLGPFGYNEQFF | TGTGCCAGCAGCCTGGGACCTTTTGGCTACAATGAGCAGTTCTTC
TRBJ2-1 | TRBD2 | many | TRBV29-1 | 15 | CSVEDRLLADNEQFF | TGCAGCGTTGAAGATCGCCTTCTAGCGGACAATGAGCAGTTCTTC
TRBJ2-2 | . | many | TRBV13 | 14 | CASSHRYRTGELFF | TGTGCCAGCAGCCACCGGTATCGCACCGGGGAGCTGTTTTTT
TRBJ2-5 | . | . | TRBV19 | 14 | CATLGVTVEETQYF | TGTGCCACCCTGGGAGTGACTGTTGAAGAGACCCAGTACTTC
TRBJ1-6 | . | many | TRBV30 | 13 | CAWSVGVNSPLHF | TGTGCCTGGAGTGTCGGGGTCAATTCACCCCTCCACTTT
TRBJ2-7 | . | many | TRBV20-1 | 13 | CSARDGRSYEQYF | TGCAGTGCGCGGGACGGACGGTCCTACGAGCAGTACTTC
TRBJ2-5 | . | many | TRBV7-8 | 14 | CASSFLDRKETQYF | TGTGCCAGCAGCTTCCTAGACAGGAAAGAGACCCAGTACTTC
TRBJ1-2 | . | many | TRBV28 | 13 | CASSLSYYYGYTF | TGTGCCAGCAGTTTATCTTATTACTATGGCTACACCTTC